Listed below are T cell receptor beta chains from one sample, sequenced in a study of blood T cell repertoires in COVID-19. Using immunoSEQ multiplex PCR, the repertoire was profiled, and TCRdb retains in-frame clones only, with some absent. The data hold 110,000 or so clones, with 87% observed a single time. Sequences were obtained from peripheral blood. Every receptor here comes from a human donor in a cohort sampled during active COVID-19. The CDR3 runs from the conserved cysteine through the conserved F or W. A D gene is named only where the DNA matches it firmly. Only part of the rows carry a size: once, few, many, or a class if the clone is expanded.

j_call | d_call | clone_size | v_call | cdr3_aa | cdr3_nt
TRBJ1-2 | TRBD1 | few | TRBV9 | CASSVARGTGEGYTF | TGTGCCAGCAGCGTAGCTCGGGGGACAGGGGAGGGCTACACCTTC
TRBJ2-2 | TRBD1 | NA | TRBV2 | CASSHRTGGVGGELFF | TGTGCCAGCAGCCACAGGACAGGGGGCGTGGGCGGGGAGCTGTTTTTT
TRBJ1-6 | NA | few | TRBV19 | CASSPQGIGSPLHF | TGTGCCAGTAGTCCCCAGGGTATTGGTTCACCCCTCCACTTT
TRBJ2-2 | TRBD1 | NA | TRBV19 | CASSTTGTANTGELFF | TGTGCCAGTAGTACAACCGGGACAGCGAACACCGGGGAGCTGTTTTTT
TRBJ1-5 | NA | NA | TRBV18 | CASSPQTENQPQHF | TGTGCCAGCTCACCACAGACGGAGAATCAGCCCCAGCATTTT
TRBJ1-2 | TRBD1 | NA | TRBV6-5 | CASSYSPTGPNGYTF | TGTGCCAGCAGTTATTCCCCGACAGGGCCCAATGGCTACACCTTC
TRBJ2-1 | TRBD2 | few | TRBV4-1 | CASSLQHTGLGEFF | TGCGCCAGCAGCCTACAACATACGGGACTAGGGGAGTTCTTC
TRBJ1-2 | NA | few | TRBV28 | CASALWEGYTF | TGTGCCAGCGCCCTATGGGAGGGCTACACCTTC
TRBJ1-4 | TRBD1 | NA | TRBV5-5 | CASRYGQGATTTNEKLFF | TGTGCCAGCAGATATGGACAGGGGGCTACCACAACTAATGAAAAACTGTTTTTT
TRBJ1-5 | TRBD1 | NA | TRBV28 | CASSNAQGDSNQPQHF | TGTGCCAGCAGTAACGCCCAGGGGGATAGCAATCAGCCCCAGCATTTT
TRBJ1-1 | NA | NA | TRBV30 | CAWSVQVNTEAFF | TGTGCCTGGAGTGTACAGGTGAACACTGAAGCTTTCTTT
TRBJ2-5 | NA | NA | TRBV29-1 | CSLERGGRETQYF | TGCAGCTTAGAGAGGGGGGGCAGGGAGACCCAGTACTTC
TRBJ1-6 | NA | NA | TRBV21-1 | CASSGKQGSPLHF | TGTGCCAGCAGCGGGAAACAGGGGTCACCCCTCCACTTT
TRBJ2-7 | TRBD2 | once | TRBV4-2 | CASSQPLAGGFYEQYF | TGTGCCAGCAGCCAACCGCTAGCGGGAGGGTTCTACGAGCAGTACTTC
TRBJ2-3 | TRBD1 | NA | TRBV28 | CASSRDSTYVPDTQYF | TGTGCCAGCAGTAGGGACAGTACCTACGTGCCAGATACGCAGTATTTT
TRBJ2-1 | TRBD2 | NA | TRBV19 | CASSFSGGAYNEQFF | TGTGCCAGTAGTTTTAGCGGGGGGGCCTACAATGAGCAGTTCTTC
TRBJ1-2 | TRBD1 | NA | TRBV13 | CASSLTGGSNYGYTF | TGTGCCAGCAGCTTGACAGGGGGAAGTAACTATGGCTACACCTTC
TRBJ1-1 | NA | NA | TRBV5-6 | CASSFLTGQGEAFF | TGTGCCAGCAGCTTCCTCACAGGGCAAGGTGAAGCTTTCTTT
TRBJ1-4 | TRBD1 | few | TRBV29-1 | CSVSVGRGPEKLFF | TGCAGCGTTAGCGTCGGCAGGGGGCCTGAAAAACTGTTTTTT
TRBJ2-1 | NA | NA | TRBV9 | CASSVIAYSYNEQFF | TGTGCCAGCAGCGTCATAGCATACTCCTACAATGAGCAGTTCTTC
TRBJ2-1 | NA | NA | TRBV9 | CASGPSGRFNEQFF | TGTGCCAGCGGGCCAAGCGGCCGGTTTAATGAGCAGTTCTTC
TRBJ1-6 | NA | NA | TRBV20-1 | CSATQGRALHF | TGCAGTGCAACACAGGGTCGGGCCCTCCACTTT
TRBJ2-3 | NA | once | TRBV7-3 | CASSLGSAGARTDTQYF | TGTGCCAGCAGCTTAGGGTCTGCGGGGGCGCGCACAGATACGCAGTATTTT
TRBJ1-1 | NA | NA | TRBV6-6 | CASRGGLEAFF | TGTGCCAGCCGTGGGGGCCTTGAAGCTTTCTTT
TRBJ2-2 | TRBD1 | NA | TRBV10-1 | CASSDLGQENTGELFF | TGCGCCAGCAGTGACCTGGGACAGGAGAACACCGGGGAGCTGTTTTTT
TRBJ2-7 | NA | NA | TRBV19 | CASTPTGPPYEQYF | TGTGCCAGTACCCCGACAGGCCCTCCCTACGAGCAGTACTTC
TRBJ2-7 | TRBD1 | NA | TRBV18 | CASSSTGTGAYEQYF | TGTGCCAGCTCAAGCACCGGGACAGGGGCGTACGAGCAGTACTTC
TRBJ2-7 | NA | NA | TRBV5-1 | CASSLTQATTYEQYF | TGCGCCAGCAGCTTGACACAGGCCACTACCTACGAGCAGTACTTC
TRBJ1-1 | NA | NA | TRBV5-1 | CASSLAGGGGTEAFF | TGCGCCAGCAGCTTGGCTGGGGGAGGGGGCACTGAAGCTTTCTTT
TRBJ1-1 | NA | NA | TRBV18 | CASSLYLEVNTEAFF | TGTGCCAGCTCACTATACCTGGAGGTGAACACTGAAGCTTTCTTT
TRBJ1-5 | NA | NA | TRBV24-1 | CATSDPPRQPQHF | TGTGCCACCAGTGATCCCCCCAGGCAGCCCCAGCATTTT
TRBJ1-4 | NA | few | TRBV19 | CASTPSQGRVNEKLFF | TGTGCCAGTACTCCTAGTCAGGGGCGAGTTAATGAAAAACTGTTTTTT
TRBJ1-5 | TRBD1 | NA | TRBV6-4 | CASSYLRDRATQPQHF | TGTGCCAGCAGTTATCTCCGGGACAGGGCCACTCAGCCCCAGCATTTT
TRBJ2-3 | NA | NA | TRBV3-1/TRBV3-2 | CASSQAGVGGDTQYF | TGTGCCAGCAGCCAAGCCGGGGTAGGAGGAGATACGCAGTATTTT
TRBJ2-2 | NA | NA | TRBV15 | CATSRDVAANTGELFF | TGTGCCACCAGCAGAGATGTGGCGGCGAACACCGGGGAGCTGTTTTTT
TRBJ2-5 | NA | NA | TRBV11-2 | CASSSSETQYF | TGTGCCAGCAGCTCCTCAGAGACCCAGTACTTC
TRBJ1-2 | TRBD1 | NA | TRBV3-1/TRBV3-2 | CASSPGQGIYGYTF | TGTGCCAGCAGCCCGGGACAGGGGATCTATGGCTACACCTTC
TRBJ1-1 | NA | NA | TRBV7-8 | CASSLVWGGRAFF | TGTGCCAGCAGCTTAGTGTGGGGAGGGCGGGCTTTCTTT
TRBJ2-7 | NA | NA | TRBV18 | CASSQAGGPYEQYF | TGTGCCAGCTCACAGGCCGGGGGGCCCTACGAGCAGTACTTC
TRBJ1-1 | NA | NA | TRBV3-1/TRBV3-2 | CASSQQQGSEAFF | TGTGCCAGCAGCCAGCAACAGGGTTCTGAAGCTTTCTTT
TRBJ2-5 | NA | NA | TRBV3-1/TRBV3-2 | CASSQVNLRGITGQETQYF | TGTGCCAGCAGCCAAGTAAATCTCCGGGGGATTACGGGGCAAGAGACCCAGTACTTC
TRBJ2-5 | TRBD2 | NA | TRBV30 | CAWSSSGRQETQYF | TGTGCCTGGAGTTCTAGCGGTCGGCAAGAGACCCAGTACTTC
TRBJ2-5 | NA | NA | TRBV6-5 | CASSYSGTYSETQYF | TGTGCCAGCAGTTACTCGGGGACATATTCCGAGACCCAGTACTTC
TRBJ2-5 | TRBD1 | once | TRBV6-2/TRBV6-3 | CASSLIWARFSDRDRVSGETQYF | TGTGCCAGCAGCCTCATATGGGCTCGTTTCAGTGATCGGGACAGGGTTTCGGGAGAGACCCAGTACTTC
TRBJ2-1 | TRBD2 | NA | TRBV4-2 | CASSQELAGGLVNEQFF | TGTGCCAGCAGCCAAGAACTAGCGGGAGGTCTTGTGAATGAGCAGTTCTTC
TRBJ2-5 | NA | NA | TRBV12-3/TRBV12-4 | CASSLGGVSQYF | TGTGCCAGCAGCCTCGGTGGTGTATCCCAGTACTTC
TRBJ2-3 | TRBD2 | NA | TRBV5-5 | CASSHRIGTSVPDTQYF | TGTGCCAGCAGCCATCGAATCGGGACTAGCGTACCAGATACGCAGTATTTT
TRBJ2-2 | NA | NA | TRBV12-5 | CASGNHRVKNTGELFF | TGTGCTAGTGGAAATCACAGGGTAAAGAACACCGGGGAGCTGTTTTTT
TRBJ2-2 | TRBD2 | many | TRBV4-1 | CASSQVLAANTGELFF | TGCGCCAGCAGCCAAGTTCTAGCGGCGAACACCGGGGAGCTGTTTTTT